Listed here is a single T cell receptor (beta chain). Generated by immunoSEQ multiplex PCR, the TCRdb table keeps only in-frame clones and is missing some. The repertoire consists of approximately 2.1 million clones, with 80% to 95% occurring once and the leading ten covering 0.39%. This entry belongs to a study of shared clonotypes between healthy human individuals. The CDR3 loop spans 15 amino acids. Trimming shortened V by 0 bases and J by 2 bases, and 5 bases separated the two germline ends. Germline-derived CDR1 and CDR2 are LNHNV and YYDKDF (reference sequence). The rearrangement uses TRBV15 and TRBJ2-6; D might be TRBD2 (5 bases). Sequences were obtained from naive CD4+ T cells from PBMCs. Subset indicated: CD45RA+ positively selected. The clonotype was recovered from a man in his late teens or twenties in good health. Some clones in this sample may be carry-over from other donors' samples. The CDR3 sequence is CATSRERAGANVLTF. The CDR3 DNA is TGTGCCACCAGCAGAGAGAGGGCTGGGGCCAACGTCCTGACTTTC.